These 13 T cell receptor beta chains share one sample of origin, sequenced in a study of control samples from healthy donors and cancer patients. Produced via immunoSEQ multiplex PCR; TCRdb's table is partial and in-frame only. The sample lists around 55,000 clones, roughly 87% occurring once. Sequenced: PBMCs. Receptors originate from a middle-aged man with colorectal cancer.

Only one count was recorded for this clone. The rearrangement joins TRBV2 to TRBJ2-1; 7 bases match TRBD2. Germline V lookup: CDR1 SNHLY, CDR2 FYNNEI. V lost 10 bases to trimming and J lost 7 bases; unmatched junction nucleotides: 16. This CDR3 has 15 residues. Here the CDR3 reads CATLGGRGVSNEQFF. The DNA of the CDR3 is TGTGCCACCTTGGGAGGGCGCGGTGTCTCTAATGAGCAGTTCTTC.

V usage is TRBV9 and J usage is TRBJ2-2, with TRBD2 matching 8 bases. The CDR3 consists of 15 residues. V dropped 0 bases and J dropped 6; count of bases not matched to a gene: 4. Germline CDR1 SGDLS, CDR2 YYNGEE. CDR3 nucleotide sequence: TGTGCCAGCAGCGTAGATAGCGGGAAGGCCGGGGAGCTGTTTTTT. This sequence encodes CASSVDSGKAGELFF.

V usage is TRBV6-5 and J usage is TRBJ1-2, with 12 nucleotides matching TRBD1. Losses at the gene ends were 2 bases for V and 6 bases for J; bases not matched to a gene: 7. This CDR3 has 16 amino acids. Germline V gene sequence: CDR1 MNHEY, CDR2 SVGAGI. In DNA, the CDR3 is TGTGCCAGCAGTTACGTCGGGACAGGGGGCGTTGATGGCTACACCTTC. Protein sequence: CASSYVGTGGVDGYTF.

The chain recombines TRBV18 with TRBJ1-1; D is perhaps TRBD1 (5 bases). The V gene lost 3 bases and the J gene lost 5 bases, with 16 bases spanning the gap. Germline loops: CDR1 KGHSH, CDR2 LQKENI. CDR3 length: 15 residues. The CDR3 bases are TGTGCCAGCTCACCGCTGAGCAGGGTGGAGACTGAAGCTTTCTTT. It is translated as CASSPLSRVETEAFF.

A single count supports this clone. The chain couples TRBV9 to TRBJ2-1, with D perhaps TRBD2 (6 bases). The germline V and J ends were trimmed by 4 bases and 1 base, with 12 bases remaining between them. Germline lookup yields CDR1 SGDLS and CDR2 YYNGEE. The CDR3 is made up of 15 amino acids. The CDR3 here is CASSKRLESYNEQFF. CDR3 DNA: TGTGCCAGCAGCAAGAGACTAGAATCCTACAATGAGCAGTTCTTC. The full variable domain, completed using reference TRBV9 and TRBJ2-1, is DSGVTQTPKHLITATGQRVTLRCSPRSGDLSVYWYQQSLDQGLQFLIQYYNGEERAKGNILERFSAQQFPDLHSELNLSSLELGDSALYFCASSKRLESYNEQFFGPGTRLTVL.

The V call is TRBV14, the J call TRBJ1-1; D unclear. The germline V and J ends were trimmed by 3 bases and 1 base, with 3 bases remaining between them. This CDR3 comprises 12 residues. Germline lookup yields CDR1 SGHDN and CDR2 FVKESK. For the CDR3, the DNA is TGTGCCAGCAGCCAGGAGAACACTGAAGCTTTCTTT. Protein: CASSQENTEAFF. Together with reference TRBV14 and TRBJ1-1, the CDR3 gives the full variable domain: EAGVTQFPSHSVIEKGQTVTLRCDPISGHDNLYWYRRVMGKEIKFLLHFVKESKQDESGMPNNRFLAERTGGTYSTLKVQPAELEDSGVYFCASSQENTEAFFGQGTRLTVV.

This clone was detected once. This chain links TRBV15 with TRBJ1-1; D may be TRBD1 (5 bases). Deletions cut 0 bases from V and 4 bases from J, with 12 bases between. The CDR3 extends over 15 amino acids. Looked up from germline, CDR1 is LNHNV and CDR2 is YYDKDF (reference sequence). As DNA, the CDR3 is TGTGCCACCAGCAGAGAAACGGGGACGGCCACTGAAGCTTTCTTT. Its translation: CATSRETGTATEAFF. The variable domain in full, with the rest retrieved from reference TRBV15 and TRBJ1-1, is DAMVIQNPRYQVTQFGKPVTLSCSQTLNHNVMYWYQQKSSQAPKLLFHYYDKDFNNEADTPDNFQSRRPNTSFCFLDIRSPGLGDTAMYLCATSRETGTATEAFFGQGTRLTVV.

The chain is built from TRBV5-1 and TRBJ2-1, with a possible D match to TRBD2 (6 bases). The CDR3 totals 18 residues. V was shortened by 2 bases and J by 0 bases, with 18 bases between the two germline ends. Per the germline V gene, CDR1 is SGHRS and CDR2 is YFSETQ. The CDR3 sequence is CASSLGMGGLNSYNEQFF. CDR3 nucleotide sequence: TGCGCCAGCAGCTTAGGGATGGGAGGATTAAACTCCTACAATGAGCAGTTCTTC.

The gene calls are TRBV5-1 and TRBJ1-4, with D unresolved. The CDR3 has 17 amino acids. V lost 0 bases, J lost 2 bases, and 14 bases lay in between. Germline V CDR1 and CDR2: SGHRS, YFSETQ. The CDR3, as DNA: TGCGCCAGCAGCTTGGTGGCGGGTAGAGTTACTAATGAAAAACTGTTTTTT. It yields the protein CASSLVAGRVTNEKLFF.

The count of this clone is one. The V and J genes are TRBV27 and TRBJ2-7; 8 nucleotides align to TRBD1. CDR1 and CDR2 from the germline V gene are MNHEY and SMNVEV (reference sequence). The CDR3 sequence is 15 residues long. Unmatched junction bases numbered 7, after V lost 4 bases and J lost 2 bases. CDR3 residues: CASSSRTGIAYEQYF. The CDR3 nucleotides are TGTGCCAGCAGTTCGCGGACAGGGATTGCCTACGAGCAGTACTTC.

J is TRBJ2-2 and V is TRBV25-1; TRBD2 might be the D (6 bases). Germline V gene sequence: CDR1 MGHDK, CDR2 SYGVNS. The CDR3 is 18 residues long. Trimming stripped 0 bases from V and 7 bases from J, with 21 bases between. CDR3 DNA: TGTGCCAGCAGTGAATACGGCAGGAGGGGCCGATTGGGCGGGGAGCTGTTTTTT. It yields the protein CASSEYGRRGRLGGELFF.

This clone has only a few counts. In DNA form, the CDR3 reads TGTGCCAGCAGTTACTTCTCACGGGGCAACACTGAAGCTTTCTTT. Translated, it gives CASSYFSRGNTEAFF. The gene calls are TRBV6-5 and TRBJ1-1; maybe TRBD1 (5 bases). The CDR3 extends over 15 amino acids. Trimming pared 1 base from V and 2 bases from J, leaving 11 bases between. The germline V gene has CDR1 MNHEY and CDR2 SVGAGI.

The rearrangement links TRBV6-5 to TRBJ1-2; no clear D gene. Per germline, CDR1 MNHEY and CDR2 SVGAGI. V dropped 5 bases and J dropped 6 bases, with 13 bases sitting between them. This CDR3 spans 13 amino acids. The CDR3 nucleotides are TGTGCCAGCAGTCGGGATCAGCTGGATGGCTACACCTTC. This translates into CASSRDQLDGYTF.